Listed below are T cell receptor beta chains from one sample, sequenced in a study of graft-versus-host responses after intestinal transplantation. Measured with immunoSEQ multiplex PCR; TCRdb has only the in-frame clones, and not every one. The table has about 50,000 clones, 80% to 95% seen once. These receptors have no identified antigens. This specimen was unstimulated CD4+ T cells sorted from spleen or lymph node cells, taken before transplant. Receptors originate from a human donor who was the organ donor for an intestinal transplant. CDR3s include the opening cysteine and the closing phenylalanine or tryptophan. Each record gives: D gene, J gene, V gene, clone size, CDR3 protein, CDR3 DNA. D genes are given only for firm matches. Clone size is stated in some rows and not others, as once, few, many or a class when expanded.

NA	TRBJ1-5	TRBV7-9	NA	CASSLFQGQPQHF	TGTGCCAGCAGCTTATTTCAGGGGCAGCCCCAGCATTTT
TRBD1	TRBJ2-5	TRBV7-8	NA	CASSLVGQGGTQYF	TGTGCCAGCAGCTTAGTCGGACAGGGGGGGACCCAGTACTTC
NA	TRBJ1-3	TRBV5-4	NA	CASSFQGPSGNTIYF	TGTGCCAGCAGCTTTCAGGGACCCTCTGGAAACACCATATATTTT
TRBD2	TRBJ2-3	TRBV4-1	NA	CASSPGLARSTDTQYF	TGTGCCAGCAGCCCTGGACTAGCGCGTAGCACAGATACGCAGTATTTT
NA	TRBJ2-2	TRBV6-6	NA	CASSYGPGAGELFF	TGTGCCAGCAGTTACGGTCCGGGGGCCGGGGAGCTGTTTTTT
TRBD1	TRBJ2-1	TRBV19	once	CASSILSDRGAHNEQFF	TGTGCCAGTAGTATACTGAGCGACAGGGGGGCACACAATGAGCAGTTCTTC
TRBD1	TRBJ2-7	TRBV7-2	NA	CASSLGDRGPYEQYF	TGTGCCAGCAGCTTAGGGGACAGGGGGCCGTACGAGCAGTACTTC
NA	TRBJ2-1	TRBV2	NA	CASTSYNEQFF	TGTGCCAGCACTTCCTACAATGAGCAGTTCTTC
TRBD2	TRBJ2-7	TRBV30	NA	CAWRDTSGRAEYF	TGTGCCTGGAGAGACACTAGCGGGAGGGCCGAGTACTTC
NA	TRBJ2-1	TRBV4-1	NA	CASSQDRRPTGVGEQFF	TGCGCCAGCAGCCAAGACCGTCGGCCTACGGGGGTTGGGGAGCAGTTCTTC
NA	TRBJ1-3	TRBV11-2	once	CASSFGDTGNTIYF	TGTGCCAGCAGCTTCGGGGACACTGGAAACACCATATATTTT
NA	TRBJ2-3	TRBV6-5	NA	CASSYGGSTDTQYF	TGTGCCAGCAGTTACGGCGGGAGCACAGATACGCAGTATTTT
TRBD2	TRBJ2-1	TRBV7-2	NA	CASRVGEGSYNEQFF	TGTGCCAGCAGGGTGGGGGAGGGCTCCTACAATGAGCAGTTCTTC
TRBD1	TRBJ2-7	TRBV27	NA	CASSSRGPGGGYEQYF	TGTGCCAGCAGTTCCAGGGGGCCCGGGGGCGGCTACGAGCAGTACTTC
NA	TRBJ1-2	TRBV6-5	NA	CASSYREAGAGGYTF	TGTGCCAGCAGTTACCGGGAAGCTGGGGCTGGCGGCTACACCTTC
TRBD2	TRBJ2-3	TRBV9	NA	CASSVAAGGRTDTQYF	TGTGCCAGCAGCGTAGCAGCGGGAGGGCGCACAGATACGCAGTATTTT
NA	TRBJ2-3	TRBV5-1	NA	CASSLDRYTDTQYF	TGCGCCAGCAGCTTGGACAGGTACACAGATACGCAGTATTTT
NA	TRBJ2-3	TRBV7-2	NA	CASSSQGTDTQYF	TGTGCCAGCAGCTCGCAGGGGACAGATACGCAGTATTTT
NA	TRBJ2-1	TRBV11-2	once	CASSLAVVGNEQFF	TGTGCCAGCAGCTTAGCGGTAGTGGGCAATGAGCAGTTCTTC
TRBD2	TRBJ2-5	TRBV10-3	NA	CAISPGTSERPWETQYF	TGTGCCATCAGTCCCGGGACTAGCGAGAGGCCATGGGAGACCCAGTACTTC
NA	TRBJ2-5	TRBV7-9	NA	CASSVRGGRETQYF	TGTGCCAGCAGCGTAAGAGGAGGGCGTGAGACCCAGTACTTC
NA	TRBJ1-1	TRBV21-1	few	CASSKALGVNTEAFF	TGTGCCAGCAGCAAAGCGCTAGGTGTGAACACTGAAGCTTTCTTT
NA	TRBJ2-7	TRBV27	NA	CASSSRYEQYF	TGTGCCAGCAGTTCCAGATACGAGCAGTACTTC
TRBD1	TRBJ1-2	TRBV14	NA	CASSQGGGGNYGYTF	TGTGCCAGCAGCCAAGGAGGGGGCGGTAACTATGGCTACACCTTC
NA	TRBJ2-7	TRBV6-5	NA	CASSYRPGRGYEQYF	TGTGCCAGCAGTTACAGACCGGGACGCGGCTACGAGCAGTACTTC